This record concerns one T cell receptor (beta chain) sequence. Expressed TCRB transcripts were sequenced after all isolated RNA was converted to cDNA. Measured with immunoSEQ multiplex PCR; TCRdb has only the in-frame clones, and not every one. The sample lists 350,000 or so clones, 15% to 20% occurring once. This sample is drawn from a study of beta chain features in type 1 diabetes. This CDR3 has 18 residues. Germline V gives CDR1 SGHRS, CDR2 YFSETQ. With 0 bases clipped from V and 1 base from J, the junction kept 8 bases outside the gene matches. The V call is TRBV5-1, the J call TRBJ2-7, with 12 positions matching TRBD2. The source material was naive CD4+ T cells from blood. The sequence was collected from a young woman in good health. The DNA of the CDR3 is TGCGCCAGCAGCTTGGAGGCTAGCGGGAGGGCCAGGTCCTACGAGCAGTACTTC. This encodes CASSLEASGRARSYEQYF.